Described below is a single T cell receptor beta chain sequence and its context. As yet, its antigen is unknown. The CDR3 length is 11 residues. Germline CDR1 and CDR2: MNHNS and SASEGT. The V gene lost 10 bases and the J gene lost 5 bases, with 9 bases spanning the gap. Each patient went into thyroid surgery without having received any treatment. This specimen belongs to a study of metastatic and nonmetastatic thyroid tumors. About the research overall: Repertoire comparisons spanned blood and tumor or nodule tissue from malignant and benign thyroid patients. General study points: For both blood and tumor, malignant thyroid tumors reportedly showed significantly higher TCR beta diversity than benign nodules did.

Methods used by the authors: The authors used CDR3 differences across clinicopathological groups to build a distant-metastasis classifier for papillary thyroid cancer. TCRdb re-clonotyped the PCR reads through MiXCR. TCRdb's processing, not the authors', yielded these V and J calls. The data contain over 50,000 clones, 25% to 35% of them seen just once; the ten biggest clones take up approximately 16%. This TCR came from a female donor with papillary thyroid cancer or a benign thyroid nodule (not recorded which). Some clones in this sample may be carry-over from other donors' samples. The material sequenced was blood. The rearrangement uses TRBV6-1 and TRBJ2-1, with D maybe TRBD1 (5 bases). The CDR3 DNA reads TGTGCCACCCTGACAGACAATGAGCAGTTCTTC. Protein: CATLTDNEQFF.